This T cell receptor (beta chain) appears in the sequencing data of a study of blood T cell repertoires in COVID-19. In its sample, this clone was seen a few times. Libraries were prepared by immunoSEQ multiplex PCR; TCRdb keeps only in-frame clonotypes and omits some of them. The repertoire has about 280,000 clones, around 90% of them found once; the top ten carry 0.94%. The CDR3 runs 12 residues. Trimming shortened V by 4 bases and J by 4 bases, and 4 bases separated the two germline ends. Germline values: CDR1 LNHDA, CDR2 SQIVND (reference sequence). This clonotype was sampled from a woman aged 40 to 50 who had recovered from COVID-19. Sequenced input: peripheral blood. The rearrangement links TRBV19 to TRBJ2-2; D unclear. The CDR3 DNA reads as TGTGCCAGTAGTACGGGCACCGGGGAGCTGTTTTTT. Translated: CASSTGTGELFF.